This T cell receptor (beta chain) came from a study of post-analysis software for immune sequencing data. Overall study findings and caveats: There was significantly lower normalized Chao1 diversity in multiple sclerosis patients than in controls. Included in a set of four or five TRBV segments more frequent in patients than controls were TRBV5-6, TRBV5-1 and TRBV20-1. Strong co-clustering by F measure was seen for same-batch samples.

CDR1 is SGHTA and CDR2 is FQGNSA in the germline V gene. CDR3 size: 14 residues. Trimming shortened V by 5 bases and J by 4 bases, and 13 bases separated the two germline ends. Turning to this clonotype: Its antigen is unidentified.

Unique molecular identifiers were carried by the TCR beta cDNA libraries. MiXCR, applied by TCRdb to the PCR reads, yields one record per CDR3 protein. The sample lists some 690,000 distinct CDR3 sequences; around 64% were seen once. Sequenced sample: blood. The chain joins TRBV7-2 to TRBJ2-3; TRBD2 might be the D (5 bases). The origin of this receptor is a girl aged 2 to 10 with multiple sclerosis. The CDR3 sequence is CASSPLLAPDTQYF. The CDR3 bases are TGTGCCAGCAGCCCTCTCCTAGCCCCAGATACGCAGTATTTT.